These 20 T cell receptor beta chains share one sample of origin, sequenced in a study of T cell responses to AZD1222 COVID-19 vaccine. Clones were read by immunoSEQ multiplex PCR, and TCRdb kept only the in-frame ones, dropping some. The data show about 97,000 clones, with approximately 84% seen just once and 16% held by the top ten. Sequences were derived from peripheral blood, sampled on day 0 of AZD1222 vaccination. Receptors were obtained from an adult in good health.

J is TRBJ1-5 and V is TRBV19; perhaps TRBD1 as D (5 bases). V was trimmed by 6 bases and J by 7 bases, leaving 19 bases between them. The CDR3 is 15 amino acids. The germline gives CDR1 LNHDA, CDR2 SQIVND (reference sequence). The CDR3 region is CASSSGWGFGQPQHF. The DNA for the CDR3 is TGTGCCAGTAGCTCTGGCTGGGGCTTCGGGCAGCCCCAGCATTTT.

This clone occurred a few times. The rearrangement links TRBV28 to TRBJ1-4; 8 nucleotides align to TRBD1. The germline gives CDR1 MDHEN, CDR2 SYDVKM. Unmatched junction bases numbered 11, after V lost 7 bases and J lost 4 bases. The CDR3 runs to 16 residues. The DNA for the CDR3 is TGTGCCAGCACTATCACATCAGGGGGCCTTAATGAAAAACTGTTTTTT. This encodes CASTITSGGLNEKLFF.

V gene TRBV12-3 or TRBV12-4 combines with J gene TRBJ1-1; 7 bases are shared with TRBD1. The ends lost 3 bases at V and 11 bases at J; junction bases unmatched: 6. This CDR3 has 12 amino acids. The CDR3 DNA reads TGTGCCAGCAGTTTCGGACAGGCAAGCGCTTTCTTT. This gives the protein CASSFGQASAFF.

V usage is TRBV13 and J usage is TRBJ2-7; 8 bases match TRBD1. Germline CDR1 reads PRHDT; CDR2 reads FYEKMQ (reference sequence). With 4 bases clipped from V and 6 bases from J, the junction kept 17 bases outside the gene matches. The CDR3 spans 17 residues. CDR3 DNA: TGTGCCAGCAGCTCCAATACAGCTGGGCAGGGGGCATTCGAGCAGTACTTC. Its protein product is CASSSNTAGQGAFEQYF.

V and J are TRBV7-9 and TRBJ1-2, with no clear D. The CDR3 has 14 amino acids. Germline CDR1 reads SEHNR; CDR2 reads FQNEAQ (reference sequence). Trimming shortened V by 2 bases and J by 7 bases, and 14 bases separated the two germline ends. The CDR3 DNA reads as TGTGCCAGCAGCTTATCTGCCGAAAGGAGTGGCTACACCTTC. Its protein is CASSLSAERSGYTF.

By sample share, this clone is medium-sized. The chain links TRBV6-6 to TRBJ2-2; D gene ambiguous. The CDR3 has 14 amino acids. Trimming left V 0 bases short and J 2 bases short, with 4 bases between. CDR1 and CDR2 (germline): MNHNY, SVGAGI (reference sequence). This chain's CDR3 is CASSYSGNTGELFF. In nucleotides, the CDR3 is TGTGCCAGCAGTTACTCCGGTAACACCGGGGAGCTGTTTTTT.

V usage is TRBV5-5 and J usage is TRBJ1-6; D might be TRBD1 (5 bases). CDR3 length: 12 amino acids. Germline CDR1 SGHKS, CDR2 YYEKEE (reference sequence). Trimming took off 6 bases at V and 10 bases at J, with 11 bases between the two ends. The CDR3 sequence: CASTDRGSPLHF. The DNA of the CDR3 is TGTGCCAGCACAGACAGAGGATCACCCCTCCACTTT.

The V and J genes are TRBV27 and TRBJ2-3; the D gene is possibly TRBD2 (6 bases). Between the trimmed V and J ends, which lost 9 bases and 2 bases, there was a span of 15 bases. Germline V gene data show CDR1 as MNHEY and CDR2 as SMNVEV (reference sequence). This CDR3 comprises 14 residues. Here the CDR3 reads CASNTGDYTDTQYF. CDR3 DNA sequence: TGTGCCAGTAATACGGGAGACTACACAGATACGCAGTATTTT.

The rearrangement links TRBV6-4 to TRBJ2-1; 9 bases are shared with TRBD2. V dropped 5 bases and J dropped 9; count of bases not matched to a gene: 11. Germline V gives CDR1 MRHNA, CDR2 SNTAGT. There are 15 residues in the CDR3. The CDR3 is CASSRLAERNGEQFF. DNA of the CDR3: TGTGCCAGCAGTCGACTAGCGGAGCGTAACGGTGAGCAGTTCTTC.

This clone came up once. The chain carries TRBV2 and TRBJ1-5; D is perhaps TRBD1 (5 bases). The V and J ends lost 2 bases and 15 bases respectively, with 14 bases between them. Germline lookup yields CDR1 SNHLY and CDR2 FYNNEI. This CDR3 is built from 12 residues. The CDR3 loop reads CASSERPEGPHF. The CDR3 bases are TGTGCCAGCAGTGAACGACCGGAGGGGCCGCATTTT. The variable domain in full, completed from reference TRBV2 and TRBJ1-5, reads EPEVTQTPSHQVTQMGQEVILRCVPISNHLYFYWYRQILGQKVEFLVSFYNNEISEKSEIFDDQFSVERPDGSNFTLKIRSTKLEDSAMYFCASSERPEGPHFGDGTRLSIL.

The DNA of the CDR3 is TGTGCCTCGACAGGTCCTCCCTACAATGAGCAGTTCTTC. Protein product: CASTGPPYNEQFF. The V gene is TRBV30, the J gene TRBJ2-1, with a weak D call TRBD1 (6 bases). V gave up 7 bases and J gave up 2 bases, with 12 bases separating them. CDR3 size: 13 residues. Germline values: CDR1 GTSNPN, CDR2 SVGIG (reference sequence). The variable domain in full, completed from reference TRBV30 and TRBJ2-1, reads SQTIHQWPATLVQPVGSPLSLECTVEGTSNPNLYWYRQAAGRGLQLLFYSVGIGQISSEVPQNLSASRPQDRQFILSSKKLLLSDSGFYLCASTGPPYNEQFFGPGTRLTVL.

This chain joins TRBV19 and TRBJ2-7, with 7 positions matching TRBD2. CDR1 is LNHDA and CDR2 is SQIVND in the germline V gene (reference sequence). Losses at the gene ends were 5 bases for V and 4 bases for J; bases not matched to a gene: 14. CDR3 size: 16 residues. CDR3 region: CASSLQPVAGRYEQYF. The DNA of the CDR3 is TGTGCCAGTAGTTTACAGCCCGTAGCGGGTCGGTACGAGCAGTACTTC.

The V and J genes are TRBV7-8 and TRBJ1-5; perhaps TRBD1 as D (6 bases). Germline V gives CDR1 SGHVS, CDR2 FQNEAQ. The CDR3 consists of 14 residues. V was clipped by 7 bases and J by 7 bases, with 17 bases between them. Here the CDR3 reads CASTQGGGGQPQHF. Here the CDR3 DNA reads TGTGCCAGCACCCAAGGGGGTGGAGGACAGCCCCAGCATTTT. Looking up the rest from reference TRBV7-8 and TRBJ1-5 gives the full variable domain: GAGVSQSPRYKVAKRGQDVALRCDPISGHVSLFWYQQALGQGPEFLTYFQNEAQLDKSGLPSDRFFAERPEGSVSTLKIQRTQQEDSAVYLCASTQGGGGQPQHFGDGTRLSIL.

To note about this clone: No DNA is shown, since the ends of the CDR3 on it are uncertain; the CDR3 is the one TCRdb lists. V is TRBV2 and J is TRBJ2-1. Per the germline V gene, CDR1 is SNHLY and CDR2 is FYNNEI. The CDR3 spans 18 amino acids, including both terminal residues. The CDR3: CASRDGSMSSSSGQGKFF.

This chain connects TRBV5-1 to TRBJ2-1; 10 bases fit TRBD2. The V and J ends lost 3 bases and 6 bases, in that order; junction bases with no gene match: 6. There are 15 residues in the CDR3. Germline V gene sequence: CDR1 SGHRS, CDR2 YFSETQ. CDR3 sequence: CASSSPTSGLNEQFF. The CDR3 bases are TGCGCCAGCAGCTCCCCGACTAGCGGGCTCAATGAGCAGTTCTTC.

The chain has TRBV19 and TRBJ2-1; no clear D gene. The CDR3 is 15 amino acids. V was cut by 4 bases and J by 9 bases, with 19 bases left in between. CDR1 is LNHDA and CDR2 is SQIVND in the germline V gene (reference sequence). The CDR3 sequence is CASSSTRQARREQFF. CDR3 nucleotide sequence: TGTGCCAGTAGTAGTACAAGGCAAGCCCGTCGTGAGCAGTTCTTC. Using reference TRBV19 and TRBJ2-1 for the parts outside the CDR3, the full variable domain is DGGITQSPKYLFRKEGQNVTLSCEQNLNHDAMYWYRQDPGQGLRLIYYSQIVNDFQKGDIAEGYSVSREKKESFPLTVTSAQKNPTAFYLCASSSTRQARREQFFGPGTRLTVL.

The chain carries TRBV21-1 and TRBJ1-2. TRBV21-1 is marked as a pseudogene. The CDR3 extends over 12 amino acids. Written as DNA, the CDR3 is TGTGCCAGGCATCCGGGGGACGAAGGCTACACCTTC. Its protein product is CARHPGDEGYTF.

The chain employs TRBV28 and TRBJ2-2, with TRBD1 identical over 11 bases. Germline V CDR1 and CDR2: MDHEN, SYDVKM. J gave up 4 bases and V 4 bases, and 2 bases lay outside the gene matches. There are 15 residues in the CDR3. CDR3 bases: TGTGCCAGCAGTTCGGGACAGGGGGTCACCGGGGAGCTGTTTTTT. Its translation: CASSSGQGVTGELFF.

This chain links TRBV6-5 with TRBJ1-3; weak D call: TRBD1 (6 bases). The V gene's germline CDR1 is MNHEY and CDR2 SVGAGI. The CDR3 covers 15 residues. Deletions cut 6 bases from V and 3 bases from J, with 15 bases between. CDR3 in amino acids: CASSSAGADGNTIYF. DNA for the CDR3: TGTGCCAGCAGCTCCGCGGGGGCGGATGGAAACACCATATATTTT.

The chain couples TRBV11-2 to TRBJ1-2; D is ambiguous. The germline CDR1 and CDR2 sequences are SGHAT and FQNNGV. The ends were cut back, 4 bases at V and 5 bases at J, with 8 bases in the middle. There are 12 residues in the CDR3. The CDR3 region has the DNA TGTGCCAGCAGCTCATACGAGTATGGCTACACCTTC. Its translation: CASSSYEYGYTF.